The T cell receptor (beta chain) under discussion was sequenced for a study of blood T cells in healthy people across ages. The study's findings and limits: It was held that diversity estimates obtained from one million T cells represented underestimates.

The use of a sample-barcoded 5' primer and a J-beta primer mix characterized a second PCR of about 6 to 11 cycles. Each CDR3 protein gets one entry after TCRdb re-called the 5' RACE reads with MiXCR. The data hold about a million distinct CDR3 sequences, with 35% to 45% observed a single time. This clonotype occurred many times. Its antigen is as yet unknown. The receptor was isolated from a young man in good health. The sequenced sample consisted of blood.

The CDR3, as DNA: TGCGCCAGCAAGCAGGGACCCTCGAGCGAAGCTTTCTTT. Amino acid sequence: CASKQGPSSEAFF. The J gene is TRBJ1-1, the V gene TRBV5-1, with D perhaps TRBD1 (5 bases). CDR1 and CDR2 from the germline V gene are SGHRS and YFSETQ. Trimming stripped 6 bases from V and 8 bases from J, with 17 bases between. The CDR3 sequence is 13 residues long. Variable domain in full (rest from reference TRBV5-1 and TRBJ1-1): KAGVTQTPRYLIKTRGQQVTLSCSPISGHRSVSWYQQTPGQGLQFLFEYFSETQRNKGNFPGRFSGRQFSNSRSEMNVSTLELGDSALYLCASKQGPSSEAFFGQGTRLTVV.